The 28 T cell receptor beta chains presented below share a single source sample, sequenced in a study of blood T cells in healthy people across ages (dated by TCRdb to the mid-2010s). Libraries came from 5' RACE. These reads were obtained on an Illumina HiSeq 2500. A second PCR of about 6 to 11 cycles was performed with a sample-barcoded 5' primer and a J-beta primer mix. The raw public data were reprocessed by TCRdb itself: fastp quality trimming at Q25, MiXCR clonotype calling, in-frame beta chains only. Every distinct CDR3 protein forms one entry, paired with its most common genes and DNA. The sample table contains some 1.4 million distinct CDR3 sequences; only one count was recorded for 40% to 50% of them. Under 8% of the sample is held by the ten biggest clonotypes. The sequenced material came from blood. These receptors were obtained from a woman between 18 and 30 years old in good health.

This clonotype was found a few times. With a much larger clone just one base away, this may be a read error. This sequence joins TRBV27 and TRBJ2-1, with 10 bases lining up with TRBD2. CDR1 is MNHEY, CDR2 SMNVEV, per germline (reference sequence). V trimming: 6 bases; J trimming: 2 bases; junction bases outside the gene matches: 4. There are 15 residues in the CDR3. The CDR3 spells CASRSGTSAYNEQFF. The CDR3, as DNA: TGTGCCAGCAGGTCCGGGACTAGCGCCTACAATGAGCAGTTCTTC.

This chain uses TRBV5-6 with TRBJ2-3; 7 nucleotides line up with TRBD2. Per the germline V gene, CDR1 is SGHDT and CDR2 is YYEEEE. There are 15 residues in the CDR3. With V trimmed by 2 bases and J by 2 bases, 5 bases remained unmatched. CDR3 coding DNA: TGTGCCAGCAGCTTTCCAGCGGGGAACACAGATACGCAGTATTTT. It codes for CASSFPAGNTDTQYF.

This clonotype was detected only a few times. CDR3 amino acids: CASSFEGWKETQYF. The CDR3 coding sequence is TGTGCCAGCAGCTTCGAGGGGTGGAAAGAGACCCAGTACTTC. V usage is TRBV11-1 and J usage is TRBJ2-5; D tentatively fits TRBD1 or TRBD2 (5 bases each). V was pared by 3 bases and J by 3 bases, with 11 bases between. There are 14 residues in the CDR3. Germline V gene sequence: CDR1 SGHAT, CDR2 FQDESV (reference sequence).

In this sample, this clonotype turned up a few times. J is TRBJ2-1 and V is TRBV4-1, with TRBD2 as a possible D gene (6 bases). Trimming shortened V by 3 bases and J by 0 bases, and 9 bases separated the two germline ends. Germline CDR1 is MGHRA and CDR2 is YSYEKL. This CDR3 has 15 residues. The CDR3 sequence is CASSHPGASYNEQFF. The DNA for the CDR3 is TGCGCCAGCAGCCATCCGGGAGCCTCCTACAATGAGCAGTTCTTC.

The chain combines TRBV25-1 with TRBJ2-7; 11 nucleotides align to TRBD2. The J call may be in error: the DNA end matches TRBJ2-4 better. CDR3 length equals 16 residues. Germline CDR1 and CDR2: MGHDK and SYGVNS. The CDR3 loop is CASSVAGSGRENIQYF. The CDR3 DNA sequence: TGTGCCAGCAGTGTGGCAGGTAGCGGGAGGGAGAACATTCAGTACTTC.

The J gene is TRBJ1-1, the V gene TRBV25-1, with D unclear. Trimming removed 5 bases from V and 6 bases from J, with 19 bases in between. CDR3 length: 15 amino acids. Per the germline V gene, CDR1 is MGHDK and CDR2 is SYGVNS. CDR3 DNA sequence: TGTGCCAGCAGTAAGGTGGACTTAAGTGTGGCTGAAGCTTTCTTT. Protein sequence: CASSKVDLSVAEAFF.

This clonotype was counted only a few times. The chain employs TRBV7-9 and TRBJ2-1, with 14 bases lining up with TRBD2. Trimming at V came to 4 bases and at J to 9 bases, leaving 5 bases not matched to a gene. CDR1 and CDR2 from the germline V gene are SEHNR and FQNEAQ (reference sequence). CDR3 length: 15 residues. Here the CDR3 DNA reads TGTGCCAGCAGCTCCCGGACTAGCGGGAGGATTGAGCAGTTCTTC. Its translation: CASSSRTSGRIEQFF.

V and J are TRBV5-1 and TRBJ2-2; D is unclear. Trimming took 3 bases from V and 0 from J, leaving 6 bases between them. Looked up from germline, CDR1 is SGHRS and CDR2 is YFSETQ. This CDR3 is 14 amino acids long. This CDR3 is CASSSDPNTGELFF. The CDR3, as DNA: TGCGCCAGCAGCTCTGATCCGAACACCGGGGAGCTGTTTTTT.

The gene calls are TRBV13 and TRBJ2-3; 11 bases agree with TRBD2. This CDR3 is built from 17 residues. With 2 bases clipped from V and 0 bases from J, the junction kept 4 bases outside the gene matches. CDR1 is PRHDT and CDR2 is FYEKMQ in the germline V gene (reference sequence). The CDR3 sequence: CASSLMGLAASTDTQYF. CDR3 coding DNA: TGTGCCAGCAGCTTAATGGGACTAGCGGCCAGCACAGATACGCAGTATTTT.

The gene calls are TRBV5-4 and TRBJ2-3, with D possibly matching TRBD2 (6 bases). Trimming left V 3 bases short and J 2 bases short, with 16 bases between. In germline, CDR1 is SGHNT, CDR2 YYREEE (reference sequence). The CDR3 extends over 16 amino acids. This CDR3 is CASSSGTARVTDTQYF. CDR3 DNA: TGTGCCAGCAGCTCCGGGACTGCCCGTGTCACAGATACGCAGTATTTT.

The V gene is TRBV20-1, the J gene TRBJ1-1, with D unclear. The germline V gene has CDR1 DFQATT and CDR2 SNEGSKA (reference sequence). This CDR3 region has 14 residues. V dropped 0 bases and J dropped 7 bases, with 15 bases sitting between them. The CDR3 DNA is TGCAGTGCTAGAGATAAGGTTGGCGGTGATGAAGCTTTCTTT. Protein product: CSARDKVGGDEAFF.

The count of this clonotype is one. The V call is TRBV6-5, the J call TRBJ2-1; weak D call: TRBD1 (6 bases). Germline V CDR1 and CDR2: MNHEY, SVGAGI. V was clipped by 5 bases and J by 5 bases, with 25 bases between them. CDR3 size: 18 residues. DNA of the CDR3: TGTGCCAGCAGTCTATCTCTTGGGACACTCCCCTCTCACAATGAGCAGTTCTTC. Amino acids: CASSLSLGTLPSHNEQFF.

V usage is TRBV7-2 and J usage is TRBJ2-7, with 7 positions matching TRBD2. The CDR3 has 15 amino acids. CDR1 is SGHTA, CDR2 FQGNSA, per germline. The ends lost 5 bases at V and 4 bases at J; junction bases unmatched: 11. Here the CDR3 DNA reads TGTGCCAGCAGCCGTCTAGCGGAGAGAGGGTACGAGCAGTACTTC. The encoded protein is CASSRLAERGYEQYF.

V gene TRBV12-5 combines with J gene TRBJ2-7, with TRBD2 matching over 13 bases. CDR1 and CDR2 (germline): LGHNT, FRNRAP. This CDR3 contains 17 residues. The J segment lost 0 bases and the V segment lost 4 bases, leaving 6 bases of the junction unmatched. Here the CDR3 DNA reads TGTGCTAGTGGTTACGGACTAGCGGGAGTTACCTCCTACGAGCAGTACTTC. This encodes CASGYGLAGVTSYEQYF.

The V and J genes are TRBV27 and TRBJ2-1; 7 nucleotides agree with TRBD1. With V trimmed by 5 bases and J by 6 bases, 13 bases remained unmatched. The CDR3 consists of 16 residues. Germline CDR1 MNHEY, CDR2 SMNVEV (reference sequence). The DNA of the CDR3 is TGTGCCAGCAGTCCTCGCTCGATCAGACAGGGCAATGAGCAGTTCTTC. Translating gives CASSPRSIRQGNEQFF.

V usage is TRBV11-2 and J usage is TRBJ2-3; possibly TRBD1 for D (5 bases). V was pared by 3 bases and J by 2 bases, with 12 bases between. This CDR3 contains 15 residues. The germline V gene encodes CDR1 SGHAT and CDR2 FQNNGV. This chain's CDR3 is CASSLGVQATDTQYF. The CDR3 DNA reads TGTGCCAGCAGCTTGGGCGTACAGGCCACAGATACGCAGTATTTT.

The CDR3 DNA reads TGTGCCATCAGTGTCCGGAAGGGGACGGATGAGCAGTTCTTC. As protein: CAISVRKGTDEQFF. The gene calls are TRBV10-3 and TRBJ2-1; D may match TRBD1 or TRBD2 (5 bases each). V was trimmed by 4 bases and J by 8 bases, leaving 15 bases between them. Germline V gives CDR1 ENHRY, CDR2 SYGVKD. This CDR3 comprises 14 residues.

V and J are TRBV7-2 and TRBJ2-7, with 8 nucleotides matching TRBD1. The end of the DNA fits TRBJ2-4 better, so the J call may be wrong. The germline CDR1 and CDR2 sequences are SGHTA and FQGNSA. CDR3 length: 15 residues. The CDR3 coding sequence is TGTGCCAGCAGCTTAGTTGGGACAGGTGGGAACATTCAGTACTTC. Its protein product is CASSLVGTGGNIQYF.

The rearrangement links TRBV6-1 to TRBJ2-2; TRBD1 might be the D (6 bases). Trimming removed 0 bases from V and 3 bases from J, with 8 bases in between. The V gene's germline CDR1 is MNHNS and CDR2 SASEGT. The CDR3 has 15 amino acids. DNA for the CDR3: TGTGCCAGCAGTGAAGCCCCAGGGGACACCGGGGAGCTGTTTTTT. Encoded protein: CASSEAPGDTGELFF.

CDR3 residues: CASSLAPEGGYEQYF. The CDR3 nucleotides read TGTGCCAGCAGCTTGGCGCCTGAAGGGGGCTACGAGCAGTACTTC. The gene calls are TRBV5-5 and TRBJ2-7, with D perhaps matching TRBD1 (6 bases). Trimming stripped 0 bases from V and 3 bases from J, with 13 bases between. The CDR3 loop spans 15 amino acids. Germline CDR1 SGHKS, CDR2 YYEKEE (reference sequence).

The rearrangement joins TRBV9 to TRBJ2-5, with 11 bases aligning to TRBD2. This CDR3 has 15 amino acids. Germline V gene sequence: CDR1 SGDLS, CDR2 YYNGEE. With V trimmed by 4 bases and J by 11 bases, 13 bases remained unmatched. As DNA, the CDR3 is TGTGCCAGCAGCCTTAGCGGGGGGGTTTCTTACGGGCAGTACTTC. Amino acid sequence: CASSLSGGVSYGQYF.

The rearrangement joins TRBV20-1 to TRBJ2-5, with a possible D match to TRBD2 (6 bases). This CDR3 spans 14 amino acids. The germline V and J ends were trimmed by 6 bases and 4 bases, with 18 bases remaining between them. The V gene's germline CDR1 is DFQATT and CDR2 SNEGSKA (reference sequence). The CDR3 region is CSASKPGAGETQYF. CDR3 bases: TGCAGTGCATCAAAACCGGGAGCCGGAGAGACCCAGTACTTC.

This clonotype was seen a few times. DNA for the CDR3: TGCGCCAGCAGCTCAACAGCGGGGGGGATTATGGATGAGCAGTTCTTC. Translating gives CASSSTAGGIMDEQFF. The rearrangement uses TRBV4-1 and TRBJ2-1; 10 bases map to TRBD2. CDR3 length: 16 amino acids. V gave up 5 bases and J gave up 8 bases; unmatched junction bases: 12. Germline lookup yields CDR1 MGHRA and CDR2 YSYEKL.

In this sample, this clonotype turned up a few times. The chain links TRBV25-1 to TRBJ1-4; 9 bases line up with TRBD1. Germline values: CDR1 MGHDK, CDR2 SYGVNS. The CDR3 is 14 residues long. The junction had 2 bases not matched to a gene; V was cut back by 1 base and J by 8 bases. CDR3 amino acids: CASSEFGTGEKLFF. The DNA for the CDR3 is TGTGCCAGCAGTGAATTTGGGACAGGGGAAAAACTGTTTTTT.

The V call is TRBV27, the J call TRBJ2-1; D is uncertain. This CDR3 spans 15 amino acids. Germline lookup yields CDR1 MNHEY and CDR2 SMNVEV (reference sequence). The V gene lost 0 bases and the J gene lost 1 base, with 7 bases spanning the gap. The CDR3 sequence: CASSLSPPSYNEQFF. The CDR3 DNA sequence: TGTGCCAGCAGTTTATCGCCACCTTCCTACAATGAGCAGTTCTTC.

This clonotype has only a few counts. The J gene is TRBJ2-3, the V gene TRBV27; D remains ambiguous. The CDR3 has 13 amino acids. V was trimmed by 7 bases and J by 4 bases, leaving 12 bases between them. Germline V CDR1 and CDR2: MNHEY, SMNVEV (reference sequence). The DNA of the CDR3 is TGTGCCAGCATTGGCGGAAGGGCAGATACGCAGTATTTT. Amino acid sequence: CASIGGRADTQYF.

The chain uses TRBV7-9 and TRBJ2-1, with D possibly being TRBD1 (6 bases). From germline, CDR1 is SEHNR and CDR2 FQNEAQ (reference sequence). V dropped 0 bases and J dropped 6 bases, with 9 bases sitting between them. The CDR3 loop spans 14 amino acids. The CDR3 DNA reads as TGTGCCAGCAGCTTAGCAGGACAGTCCAATGAGCAGTTCTTC. It yields the protein CASSLAGQSNEQFF.

The chain couples TRBV6-1 to TRBJ2-1; a possible D gene is TRBD2 (5 bases). Trimming cost V 1 base and J 8 bases, with 12 bases left between them. Per germline, CDR1 MNHNS and CDR2 SASEGT. There are 14 residues in the CDR3. This CDR3 is CASSEGASLHEQFF. CDR3 coding DNA: TGTGCCAGCAGTGAAGGAGCTAGCCTCCATGAGCAGTTCTTC.